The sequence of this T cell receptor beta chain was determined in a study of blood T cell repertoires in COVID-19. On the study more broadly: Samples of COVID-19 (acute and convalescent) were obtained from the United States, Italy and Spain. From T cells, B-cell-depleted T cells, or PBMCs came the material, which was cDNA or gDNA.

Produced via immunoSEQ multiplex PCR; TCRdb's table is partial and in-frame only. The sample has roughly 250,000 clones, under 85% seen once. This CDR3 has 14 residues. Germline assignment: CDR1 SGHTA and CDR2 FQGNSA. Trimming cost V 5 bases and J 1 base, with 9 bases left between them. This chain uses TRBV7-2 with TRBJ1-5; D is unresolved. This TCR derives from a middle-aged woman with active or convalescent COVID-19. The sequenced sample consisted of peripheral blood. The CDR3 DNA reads TGTGCCAGCAGCCCGAGTTGGAGCAATCAGCCCCAGCATTTT. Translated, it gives CASSPSWSNQPQHF.